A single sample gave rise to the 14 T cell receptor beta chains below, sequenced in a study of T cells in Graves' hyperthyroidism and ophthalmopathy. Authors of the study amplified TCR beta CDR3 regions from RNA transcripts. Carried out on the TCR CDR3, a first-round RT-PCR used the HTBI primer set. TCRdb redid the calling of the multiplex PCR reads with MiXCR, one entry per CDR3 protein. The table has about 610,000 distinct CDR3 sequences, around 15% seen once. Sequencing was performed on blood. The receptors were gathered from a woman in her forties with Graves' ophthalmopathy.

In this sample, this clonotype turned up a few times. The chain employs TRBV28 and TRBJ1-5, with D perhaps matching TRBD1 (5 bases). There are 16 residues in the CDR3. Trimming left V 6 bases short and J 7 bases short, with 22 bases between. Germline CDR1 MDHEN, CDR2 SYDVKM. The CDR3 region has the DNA TGTGCCAGCAGCACCGCTGGGTCAGTCGGGACGCAGCCCCAGCATTTT. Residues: CASSTAGSVGTQPQHF.

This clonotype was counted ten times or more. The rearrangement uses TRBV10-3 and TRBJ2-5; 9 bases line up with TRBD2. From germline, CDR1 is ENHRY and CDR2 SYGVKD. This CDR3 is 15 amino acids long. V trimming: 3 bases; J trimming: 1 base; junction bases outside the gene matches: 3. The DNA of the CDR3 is TGTGCCATCAGTGATCTAGCGGGAACCCAAGAGACCCAGTACTTC. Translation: CAISDLAGTQETQYF.

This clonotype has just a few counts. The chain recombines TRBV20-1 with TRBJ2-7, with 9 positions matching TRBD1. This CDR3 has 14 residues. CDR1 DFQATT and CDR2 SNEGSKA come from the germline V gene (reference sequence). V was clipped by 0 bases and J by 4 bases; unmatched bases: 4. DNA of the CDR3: TGCAGTGCTAGAGATGGGGACAGGGTATACGAGCAGTACTTC. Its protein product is CSARDGDRVYEQYF.

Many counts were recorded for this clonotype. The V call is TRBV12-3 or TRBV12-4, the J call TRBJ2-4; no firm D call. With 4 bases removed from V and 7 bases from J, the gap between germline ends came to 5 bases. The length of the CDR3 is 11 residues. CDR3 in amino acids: CASSSFNIQYF. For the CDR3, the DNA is TGTGCCAGCAGTTCCTTTAACATTCAGTACTTC.

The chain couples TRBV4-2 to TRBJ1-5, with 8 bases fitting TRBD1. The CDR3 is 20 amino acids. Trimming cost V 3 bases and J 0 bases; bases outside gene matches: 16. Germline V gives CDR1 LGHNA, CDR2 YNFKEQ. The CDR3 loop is CASSHMAGGPSGYSNQPQHF. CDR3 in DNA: TGTGCCAGCAGCCACATGGCAGGGGGCCCCTCCGGGTATAGCAATCAGCCCCAGCATTTT.

In DNA, the CDR3 is TGTGCCAGCAGCCCTCGGGACTTTCAATACGAGCAGTACTTC. It yields the protein CASSPRDFQYEQYF. The chain is built from TRBV7-2 and TRBJ2-7; D perhaps matches TRBD2 (6 bases). CDR1 SGHTA and CDR2 FQGNSA come from the germline V gene. Trimming shortened V by 5 bases and J by 4 bases, and 15 bases separated the two germline ends. The CDR3 runs 14 residues.

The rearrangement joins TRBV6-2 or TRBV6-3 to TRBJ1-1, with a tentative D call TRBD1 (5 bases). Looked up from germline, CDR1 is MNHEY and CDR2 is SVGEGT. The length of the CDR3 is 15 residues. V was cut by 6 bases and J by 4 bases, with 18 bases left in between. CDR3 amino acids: CASRPRGTGATEAFF. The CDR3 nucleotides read TGTGCCAGCAGACCACGAGGTACCGGGGCCACTGAAGCTTTCTTT.

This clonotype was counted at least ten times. In DNA form, the CDR3 reads TGTGCCAGCAGCTTGGGAAGGCCGGGACAGACCTACGAGCAGTACTTC. Translating gives CASSLGRPGQTYEQYF. The chain has TRBV11-2 and TRBJ2-7, with 7 bases identical to TRBD1. J gave up 2 bases and V 3 bases, and 10 bases lay outside the gene matches. This CDR3 is built from 16 residues. The V gene's germline CDR1 is SGHAT and CDR2 FQNNGV.

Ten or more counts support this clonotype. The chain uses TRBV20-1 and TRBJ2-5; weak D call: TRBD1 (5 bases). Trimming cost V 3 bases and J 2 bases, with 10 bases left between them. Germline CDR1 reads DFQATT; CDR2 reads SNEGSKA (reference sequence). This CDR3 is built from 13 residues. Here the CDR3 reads CSARTDLQETQYF. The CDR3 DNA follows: TGCAGTGCTAGGACAGACCTGCAAGAGACCCAGTACTTC.

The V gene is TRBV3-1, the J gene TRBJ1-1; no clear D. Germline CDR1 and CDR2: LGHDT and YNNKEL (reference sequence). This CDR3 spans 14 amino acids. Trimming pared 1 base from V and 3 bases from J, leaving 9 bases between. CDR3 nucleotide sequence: TGTGCCAGCAGCCAAGTGGTTGGGGACACTGAAGCTTTCTTT. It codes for CASSQVVGDTEAFF. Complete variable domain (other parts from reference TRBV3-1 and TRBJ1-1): DTAVSQTPKYLVTQMGNDKSIKCEQNLGHDTMYWYKQDSKKFLKIMFSYNNKELIINETVPNRFSPKSPDKAHLNLHINSLELGDSAVYFCASSQVVGDTEAFFGQGTRLTVV.

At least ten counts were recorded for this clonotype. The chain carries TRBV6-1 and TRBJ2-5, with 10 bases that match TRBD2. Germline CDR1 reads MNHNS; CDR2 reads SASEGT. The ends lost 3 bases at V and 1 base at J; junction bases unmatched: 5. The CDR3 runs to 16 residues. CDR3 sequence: CASSESVAGGQETQYF. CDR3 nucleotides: TGTGCCAGCAGTGAGTCGGTAGCGGGAGGCCAAGAGACCCAGTACTTC.

This CDR3 reads CASSPGLRDGNYEQYF. CDR3 DNA sequence: TGTGCCAGCAGTCCCGGACTCCGGGACGGGAACTACGAGCAGTACTTC. V usage is TRBV27 and J usage is TRBJ2-7, with D perhaps matching TRBD1 or TRBD2 (5 bases each). The V end lost 5 bases, the J end lost 3 bases, and 20 bases lay between the germline ends. Germline CDR1 and CDR2: MNHEY and SMNVEV (reference sequence). The CDR3 contains 16 residues.

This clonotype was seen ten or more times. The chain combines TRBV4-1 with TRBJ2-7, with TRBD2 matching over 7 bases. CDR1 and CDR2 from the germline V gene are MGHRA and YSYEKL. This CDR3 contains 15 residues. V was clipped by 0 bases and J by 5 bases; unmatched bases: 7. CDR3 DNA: TGCGCCAGCAGCCAAGACCAAGCGGGGCGGGACGAGCAGTACTTC. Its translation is CASSQDQAGRDEQYF.

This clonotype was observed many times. This CDR3 is CASSLADYSPGTQYF. The CDR3 DNA is TGCGCCAGCAGCTTGGCCGACTACTCCCCGGGGACCCAGTACTTC. V usage is TRBV5-1 and J usage is TRBJ2-5; TRBD2 is a possible D gene (5 bases). Per germline, CDR1 SGHRS and CDR2 YFSETQ. V lost 0 bases and J lost 7, with 16 bases in between. CDR3 length equals 15 residues. Combining the CDR3 with reference TRBV5-1 and TRBJ2-5 gives the whole variable domain KAGVTQTPRYLIKTRGQQVTLSCSPISGHRSVSWYQQTPGQGLQFLFEYFSETQRNKGNFPGRFSGRQFSNSRSEMNVSTLELGDSALYLCASSLADYSPGTQYFGPGTRLLVL.